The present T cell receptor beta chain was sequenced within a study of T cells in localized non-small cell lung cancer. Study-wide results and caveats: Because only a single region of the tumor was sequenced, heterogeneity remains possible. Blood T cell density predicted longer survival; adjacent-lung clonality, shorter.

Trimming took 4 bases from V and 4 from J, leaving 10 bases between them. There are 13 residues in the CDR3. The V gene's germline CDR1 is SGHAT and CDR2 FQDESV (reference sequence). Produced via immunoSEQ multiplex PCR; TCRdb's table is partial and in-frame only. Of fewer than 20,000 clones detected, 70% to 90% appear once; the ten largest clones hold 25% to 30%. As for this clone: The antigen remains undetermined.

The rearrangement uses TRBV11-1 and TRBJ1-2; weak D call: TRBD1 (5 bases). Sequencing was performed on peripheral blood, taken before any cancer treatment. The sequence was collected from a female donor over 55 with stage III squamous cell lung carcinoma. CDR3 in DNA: TGTGCCAGCAGCTCGGGACGGACCTATGGCTACACCTTC. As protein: CASSSGRTYGYTF.